The clone carrying this T cell receptor beta chain was counted a single time. Its antigen remains unidentified. A read error may be the cause here, since a much bigger clone is one base away. The data originate from a study of read filtering for tumor transcriptome and immune sequencing. Study-level results: Sorted CD138-negative bone marrow cells were not purified T cells.

Germline V gene lookup returns CDR1 SGHDN and CDR2 FVKESK. The CDR3 runs 14 residues. Molecular barcoded adaptors covering alpha/delta and beta/gamma chains were used on 400 ng RNA. MiXCR, run by TCRdb on the reads, gives a single entry per CDR3 protein. The sample has some 48,000 distinct CDR3 sequences, roughly 19% seen once; the top ten hold over 15%. Specimen: a population of CD138-negative cells sorted from bone marrow. The chain carries TRBV14 and TRBJ2-1, with D unresolved. This clonotype originated in a donor at least 40 years old with multiple myeloma. The CDR3 DNA reads as TGTGCCAGCAACCAAGAAATCACACGTAATGAGCAGTTCTTC. Residues: CASNQEITRNEQFF.